The clone carrying this T cell receptor (beta chain) has a count of ten or more. The germline CDR1 and CDR2 sequences are LGHNA and YNFKEQ. CDR3 length equals 18 residues. The J segment lost 1 base and the V segment lost 0 bases, leaving 5 bases of the junction unmatched. TCRdb used MiXCR to reprocess the 5' RACE reads, holding one entry per CDR3 protein. The profile shows tens of thousands of distinct CDR3 sequences, about 4.2% of them singletons. The data were obtained in a study of T cells of healthy individuals. This chain joins TRBV4-2 and TRBJ2-3; 12 bases are shared with TRBD2. This TCR was sampled from a human donor in good health. The CDR3 here is CASSQEASGGAGTDTQYF. CDR3 DNA: TGTGCCAGCAGCCAAGAGGCTAGCGGGGGGGCCGGCACAGATACGCAGTATTTT.